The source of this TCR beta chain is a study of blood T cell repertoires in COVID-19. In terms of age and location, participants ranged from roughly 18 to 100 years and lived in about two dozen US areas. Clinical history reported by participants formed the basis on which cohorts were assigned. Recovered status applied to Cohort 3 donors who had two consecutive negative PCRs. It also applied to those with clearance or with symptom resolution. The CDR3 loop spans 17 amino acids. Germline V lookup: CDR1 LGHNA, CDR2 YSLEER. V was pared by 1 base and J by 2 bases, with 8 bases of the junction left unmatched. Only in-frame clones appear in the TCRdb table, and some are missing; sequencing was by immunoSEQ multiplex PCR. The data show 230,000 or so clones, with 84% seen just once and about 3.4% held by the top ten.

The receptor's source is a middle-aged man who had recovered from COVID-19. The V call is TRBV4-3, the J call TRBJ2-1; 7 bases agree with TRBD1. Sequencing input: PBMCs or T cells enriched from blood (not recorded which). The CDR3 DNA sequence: TGCGCCAGCAGCCAAGGGCTGCACAGGGGAGCCTACAATGAGCAGTTCTTC. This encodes CASSQGLHRGAYNEQFF.